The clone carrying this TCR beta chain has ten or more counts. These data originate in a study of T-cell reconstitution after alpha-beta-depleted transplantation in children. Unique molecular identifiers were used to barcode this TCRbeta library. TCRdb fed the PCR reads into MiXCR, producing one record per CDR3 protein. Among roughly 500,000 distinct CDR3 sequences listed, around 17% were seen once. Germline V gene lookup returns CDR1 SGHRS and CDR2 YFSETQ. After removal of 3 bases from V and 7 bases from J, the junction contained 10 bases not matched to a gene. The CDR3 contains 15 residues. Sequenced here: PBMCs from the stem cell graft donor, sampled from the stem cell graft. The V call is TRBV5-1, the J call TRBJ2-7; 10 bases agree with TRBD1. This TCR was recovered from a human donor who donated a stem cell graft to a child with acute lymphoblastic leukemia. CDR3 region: CASSSTGTGEREQYF. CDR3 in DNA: TGCGCCAGCAGCTCTACCGGGACAGGGGAGAGGGAGCAGTACTTC.